The source of this TCR beta chain is a study of human T cells and chemical hapten exposure. Study-level information: TCR yields per sample varied, mainly owing to small pooled library volume differences. Study observations and caveats: Expanded TCRs made up significantly more big CDR3 similarity clusters than controls did.

One entry per CDR3 protein, called by TCRdb with MiXCR from the RACE reads. The profile shows 350,000 to 400,000 distinct CDR3 sequences, 4.5% to 5.5% of them singletons. Germline CDR1 is KGHDR and CDR2 is SFDVKD. The CDR3 extends over 15 amino acids. The trim removed 3 bases at V and 4 bases at J, leaving 7 bases unmatched. Time point defined: pre-sensitization, week 0. Specified treatment: therapeutic diphenylcyclopropenone sensitization with weekly scalp DPC. Researchers sampled blood before each patch test went on. In its sample, this clonotype was seen a few times. As yet, its antigen is unknown. The sample in question was whole blood, obtained in connection with sensitization to the hapten diphenylcyclopropenone (DPC). The chain combines TRBV24-1 with TRBJ2-5; 7 bases match TRBD2. The sequence derives from a woman between 45 and 60 years old with alopecia areata. Some clones in this sample may be carry-over from other donors' samples. The CDR3 DNA is TGTGCCACCAGTGATCTACGACTAGCCCCAGAGACCCAGTACTTC. Protein product: CATSDLRLAPETQYF.